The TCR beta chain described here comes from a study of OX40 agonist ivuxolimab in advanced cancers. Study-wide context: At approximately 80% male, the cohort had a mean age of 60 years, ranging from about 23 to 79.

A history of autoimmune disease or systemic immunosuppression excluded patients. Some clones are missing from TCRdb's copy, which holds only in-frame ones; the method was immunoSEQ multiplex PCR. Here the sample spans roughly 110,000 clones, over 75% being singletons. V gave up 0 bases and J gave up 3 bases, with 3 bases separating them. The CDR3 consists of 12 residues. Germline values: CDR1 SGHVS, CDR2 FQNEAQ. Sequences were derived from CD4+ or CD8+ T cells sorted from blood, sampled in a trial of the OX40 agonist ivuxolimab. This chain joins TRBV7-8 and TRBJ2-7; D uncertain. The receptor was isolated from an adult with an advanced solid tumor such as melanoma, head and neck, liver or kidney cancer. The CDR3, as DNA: TGTGCCAGCAGCTTAGCTTTCTACGAGCAGTACTTC. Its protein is CASSLAFYEQYF.